This paragraph reports one TCR beta chain. No antigen is known for it. The data originate from a study of CD8 T cells in ankylosing spondylitis. The study, taken as a whole, reports: Clones that were linked to disease were CD8+ and were relatively rare in peripheral blood. The study identified a TCR beta motif of several highly homologous variants that appeared characteristic of ankylosing spondylitis blood. Reactive arthritis synovial fluid and blood previously showed some of these motif variants.

Libraries for TCR beta were made by quantitative 5'-RACE with molecular barcodes. TCRdb reprocessed the 5' RACE reads via MiXCR and lists one record per CDR3 protein. The table includes roughly 350,000 distinct CDR3 sequences, 8% detected once. The ends lost 7 bases at V and 3 bases at J; junction bases unmatched: 3. From germline, CDR1 is SGHTA and CDR2 FQGNSA. The CDR3 loop spans 13 amino acids. The chain combines TRBV7-2 with TRBJ2-1, with 7 bases aligning to TRBD2. The TCR sequence derives from a male donor with ankylosing spondylitis. The sequenced sample consisted of blood, either unsorted or a sorted T cell fraction (not recorded which). CDR3 coding DNA: TGTGCCAGCAACCGGGACTACTACAATGAGCAGTTCTTC. It codes for CASNRDYYNEQFF.